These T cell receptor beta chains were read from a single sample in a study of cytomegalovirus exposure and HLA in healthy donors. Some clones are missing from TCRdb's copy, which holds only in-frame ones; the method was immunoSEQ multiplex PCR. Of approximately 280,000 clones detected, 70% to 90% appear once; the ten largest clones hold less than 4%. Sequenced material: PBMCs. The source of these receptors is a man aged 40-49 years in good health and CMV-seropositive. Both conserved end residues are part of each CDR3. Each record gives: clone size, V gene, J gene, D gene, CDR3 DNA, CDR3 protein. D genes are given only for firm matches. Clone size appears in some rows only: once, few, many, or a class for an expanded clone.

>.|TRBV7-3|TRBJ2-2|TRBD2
TGTGCCAGCAGCACAGCGGGAGGGCCCGGCGGGGAGCTGTTTTTT
CASSTAGGPGGELFF
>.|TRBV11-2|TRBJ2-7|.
TGTGCCAGCAGCCAAGACAGGTTGGGATACGAGCAGTACTTC
CASSQDRLGYEQYF
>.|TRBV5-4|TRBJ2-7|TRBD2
TGTGCCAGCAGCTTGGGAACTAGCGGGAGCCCCTACGAGCAGTACTTC
CASSLGTSGSPYEQYF
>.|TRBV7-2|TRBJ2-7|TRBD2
TGTGCCAGCAGCCAGGGGGGTAGCGGGAGTTACGAGCAGTACTTC
CASSQGGSGSYEQYF
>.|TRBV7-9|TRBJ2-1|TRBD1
TGTGCCAGCAGCTTACACAGGGGGTCCTACAATGAGCAGTTCTTC
CASSLHRGSYNEQFF
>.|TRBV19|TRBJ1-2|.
TGTGCCAGTAGTAACCGGGGTATTTATGGCTACACCTTC
CASSNRGIYGYTF
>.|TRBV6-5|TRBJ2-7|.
TGTGCCAGCAGTTACGGGGCAGGCCTCCACCTCGAGCAGTACTTC
CASSYGAGLHLEQYF
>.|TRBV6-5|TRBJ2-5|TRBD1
TGTGCCAGCAGTAGGGGGACAGACCAAGAGACCCAGTACTTC
CASSRGTDQETQYF
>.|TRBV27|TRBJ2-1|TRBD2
TGTGCCAGCCACAGACTAGCGGGAGTGGGGAATGAGCAGTTCTTC
CASHRLAGVGNEQFF
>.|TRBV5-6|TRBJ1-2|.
TGTGCCAGCAGCCCTGACAGGCTCTATGGCTACACCTTC
CASSPDRLYGYTF
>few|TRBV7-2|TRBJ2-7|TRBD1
TGTGCCAGCAGCCCAGGGGGGACAGGCTCCTACGAGCAGTACTTC
CASSPGGTGSYEQYF
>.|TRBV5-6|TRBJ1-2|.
TGTGCCACCAGGGGACTTGCTGGCTACACCTTC
CATRGLAGYTF
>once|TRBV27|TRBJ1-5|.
TGTGCCAGCAGTTTATCCCGGGGCAATCAGCCCCAGCATTTT
CASSLSRGNQPQHF
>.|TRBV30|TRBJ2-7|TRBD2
TGTGCCTGGACGGGAGGTAACGAGCAGTACTTC
CAWTGGNEQYF
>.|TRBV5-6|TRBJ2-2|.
TGTGCCAGCAGCTCGGGTCCTATTGCAACCGGGGAGCTGTTTTTT
CASSSGPIATGELFF
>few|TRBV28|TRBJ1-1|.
TGTGCCAGCAGTTTAAGTGTGAGGCTGGCTTTCTTT
CASSLSVRLAFF
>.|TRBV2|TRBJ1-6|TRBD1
TGTGCCAGCAGAACGGACAGGGACGGGGCACCCCTCCACTTT
CASRTDRDGAPLHF
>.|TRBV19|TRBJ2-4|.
TGTGCCAGTAGTTTACCCCAGGGTAGTGCCAAAAACATTCAGTACTTC
CASSLPQGSAKNIQYF
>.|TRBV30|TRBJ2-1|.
TGTGCCTGGAGTGTATCGCGGAACAATGAGCAGTTCTTC
CAWSVSRNNEQFF
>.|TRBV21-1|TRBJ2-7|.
TGTGCCAGCAGCAAAGTGGAGCGGGACCCCTCCTACGAGCAGTACTTC
CASSKVERDPSYEQYF
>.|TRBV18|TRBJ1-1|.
TGTGCCAGCTCACCACCGGGAAAAGGTAGGGAGACTGAAGCTTTCTTT
CASSPPGKGRETEAFF
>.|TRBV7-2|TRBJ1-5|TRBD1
TGTGCCAGCAGCCCTGGGACAGGGGCGTTAAATCAGCCCCAGCATTTT
CASSPGTGALNQPQHF